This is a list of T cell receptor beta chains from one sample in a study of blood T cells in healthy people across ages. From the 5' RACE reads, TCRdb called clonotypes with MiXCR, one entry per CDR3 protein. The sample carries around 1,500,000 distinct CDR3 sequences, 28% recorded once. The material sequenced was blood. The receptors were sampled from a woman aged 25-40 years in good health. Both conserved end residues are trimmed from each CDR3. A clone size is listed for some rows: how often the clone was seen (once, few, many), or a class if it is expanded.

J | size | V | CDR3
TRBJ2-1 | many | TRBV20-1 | SAPGLAGGSNEQF
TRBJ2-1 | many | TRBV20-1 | SVQRWREQF
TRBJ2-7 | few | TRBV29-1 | SVEVQGGNLYEQY
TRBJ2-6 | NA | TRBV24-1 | ATSHRAGGPSGANVLT
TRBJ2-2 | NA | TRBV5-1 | ASSLNSSPGELF
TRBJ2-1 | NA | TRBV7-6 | ASSLVARGGQAEQF
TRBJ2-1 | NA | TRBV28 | ASSPTDFASYNEQF
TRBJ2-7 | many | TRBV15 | ATSRDSQRTAYEQY
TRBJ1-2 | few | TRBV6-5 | ASSYSYYGTYGYT
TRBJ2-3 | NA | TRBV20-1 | SASPRRGLTDTQY
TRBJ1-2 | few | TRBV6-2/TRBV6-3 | ASSYFGTSYGHT
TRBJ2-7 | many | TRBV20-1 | SAMGLDRDYEQY
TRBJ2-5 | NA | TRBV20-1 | CAAGRETQY
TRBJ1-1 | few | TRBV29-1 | SVEDGGDTEAF
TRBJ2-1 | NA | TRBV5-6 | ASSSRGGAEQF
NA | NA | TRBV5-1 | ASSLWLDRECEQY
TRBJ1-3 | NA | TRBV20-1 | SASIWGQAGNTIY
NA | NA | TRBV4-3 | ASSQDLSDGETQY
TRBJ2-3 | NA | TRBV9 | ASSASGQGESDTQY
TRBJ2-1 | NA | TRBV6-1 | ASRNPTGGLGNNEQF
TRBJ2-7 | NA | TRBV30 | AWSVTDFYEQY
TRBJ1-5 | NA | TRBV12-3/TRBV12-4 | ASSNGLLGNQPQH
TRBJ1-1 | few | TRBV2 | ASSERGSDTEAF
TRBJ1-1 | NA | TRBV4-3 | ASSQTRTVTEAF
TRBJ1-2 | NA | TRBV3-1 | ASSRTDTYGYT
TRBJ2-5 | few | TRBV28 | ASSLKGSRVQETQY
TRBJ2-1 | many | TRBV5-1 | ASSIGLAGGREPF
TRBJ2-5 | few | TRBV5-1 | ASSLLPESKETQY
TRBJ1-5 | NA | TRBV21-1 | ASSKDRAEENQPQH
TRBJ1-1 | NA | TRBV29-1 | SVGGSEAF
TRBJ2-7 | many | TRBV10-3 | AISESQRGYEQY
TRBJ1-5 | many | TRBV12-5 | ASAPGQGGRWNQPQH
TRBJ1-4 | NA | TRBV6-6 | ASSITTNEKLF
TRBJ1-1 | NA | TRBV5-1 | ASSPLAQGSRTEAF
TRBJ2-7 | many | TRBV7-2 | ASSLGDLGVPFAYEQY
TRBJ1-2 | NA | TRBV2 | AGRRGTRAGYT
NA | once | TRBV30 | ASAQGRGNEQY
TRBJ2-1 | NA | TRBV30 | AWRGTALIEQF
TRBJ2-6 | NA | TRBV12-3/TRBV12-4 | ASSKRDRSNVLT
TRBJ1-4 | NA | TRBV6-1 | ASSEWQMEKLF
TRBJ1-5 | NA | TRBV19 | ASSRQRYQPQH
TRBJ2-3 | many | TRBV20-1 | SAPSGGYLSDTQY